These 18 T cell receptor beta chains were all obtained from the same sample, sequenced in a study of blood T cell repertoires in COVID-19. The table came from immunoSEQ multiplex PCR; TCRdb's copy has only in-frame clones and leaves some out. Of 75,000 to 85,000 clones listed, approximately 85% are singletons. The sequencing input was peripheral blood. These receptors were taken from a human donor in a cohort sampled during active COVID-19.

V gene TRBV2 combines with J gene TRBJ2-5, with 10 bases aligning to TRBD1. CDR3 length: 14 amino acids. Germline V lookup: CDR1 SNHLY, CDR2 FYNNEI. V was pared by 6 bases and J by 5 bases, with 6 bases of the junction left unmatched. CDR3 bases: TGTGCCAGCAGACGACAGGGGGCGCCGGAGACCCAGTACTTC. Translation: CASRRQGAPETQYF.

This chain connects TRBV3-1 (or the pseudogene TRBV3-2) to TRBJ2-3, with 9 bases that match TRBD2. Trimming removed 1 base from V and 3 bases from J; junction bases left unmatched: 5. Germline V gene lookup returns CDR1 LGHDT and CDR2 YNNKEL (reference sequence). This CDR3 spans 16 amino acids. CDR3 sequence (DNA): TGTGCCAGCAGCCAAGGTCTTAGCGGGAGAACAGATACGCAGTATTTT. As protein: CASSQGLSGRTDTQYF.

The chain is built from TRBV2 and TRBJ1-6; TRBD1 is a possible D gene (6 bases). The CDR3 is made up of 14 amino acids. Between the trimmed V and J ends, which lost 10 bases and 9 bases, there was a span of 19 bases. The germline V gene has CDR1 SNHLY and CDR2 FYNNEI. The CDR3 region is CATPAQQGGSPLHF. The CDR3 bases are TGTGCCACCCCTGCACAACAGGGTGGTTCACCCCTCCACTTT. The full variable domain, with the rest looked up from reference TRBV2 and TRBJ1-6, is EPEVTQTPSHQVTQMGQEVILRCVPISNHLYFYWYRQILGQKVEFLVSFYNNEISEKSEIFDDQFSVERPDGSNFTLKIRSTKLEDSAMYFCATPAQQGGSPLHFGNGTRLTVT.

The chain has TRBV28 and TRBJ2-2; TRBD1 agrees at 10 bases. V dropped 4 bases and J dropped 4; count of bases not matched to a gene: 6. CDR3 size: 16 residues. CDR1 and CDR2 from the germline V gene are MDHEN and SYDVKM. CDR3 protein: CASSYTGTGVTGELFF. Here the CDR3 DNA reads TGTGCCAGCAGTTATACCGGGACAGGGGTCACCGGGGAGCTGTTTTTT.

The chain joins TRBV5-1 to TRBJ2-3; maybe TRBD2 (7 bases). Looked up from germline, CDR1 is SGHRS and CDR2 is YFSETQ. The CDR3 length is 15 residues. Trimming left V 0 bases short and J 3 bases short, with 11 bases between. The CDR3, as DNA: TGCGCCAGCAGCTTGGAGGGGGGGCGAACAGATACGCAGTATTTT. Residues: CASSLEGGRTDTQYF.

V gene TRBV2 combines with J gene TRBJ2-7; 8 nucleotides line up with TRBD1. The CDR3 has 15 residues. V dropped 6 bases and J dropped 4; count of bases not matched to a gene: 11. Germline V gene sequence: CDR1 SNHLY, CDR2 FYNNEI. CDR3 sequence reads: CASRPTGQGSYEQYF. The CDR3 nucleotides are TGTGCCAGCAGACCTACAGGACAGGGTAGTTACGAGCAGTACTTC.

The chain employs TRBV9 and TRBJ1-1; tentative D call: TRBD1 (6 bases). CDR1 SGDLS and CDR2 YYNGEE come from the germline V gene. Trimming removed 4 bases from V and 0 bases from J, with 7 bases in between. The CDR3 is made up of 13 amino acids. CDR3 DNA sequence: TGTGCCAGCAGCAACAGGGTGAACACTGAAGCTTTCTTT. As protein: CASSNRVNTEAFF.

V usage is TRBV7-2 and J usage is TRBJ1-3; tentative D call: TRBD1 (5 bases). Looked up from germline, CDR1 is SGHTA and CDR2 is FQGNSA. This CDR3 has 13 amino acids. The V and J ends lost 5 bases and 7 bases respectively, with 12 bases between them. The CDR3 spells CASSQQARNTIYF. As DNA, the CDR3 is TGTGCCAGCAGCCAACAGGCACGGAACACCATATATTTT.

The chain joins TRBV11-1 to TRBJ2-1; 7 nucleotides agree with TRBD1. V gave up 5 bases and J gave up 0 bases; unmatched junction bases: 4. This CDR3 region has 15 residues. Germline assignment: CDR1 SGHAT and CDR2 FQDESV (reference sequence). CDR3 nucleotide sequence: TGTGCCAGCAGCCAGGGACAGAGCTCCTACAATGAGCAGTTCTTC. Its protein is CASSQGQSSYNEQFF.

J is TRBJ2-2 and V is TRBV14, with D possibly being TRBD2 (5 bases). Per germline, CDR1 SGHDN and CDR2 FVKESK. The CDR3 spans 14 residues. Deletions cut 6 bases from V and 8 bases from J, with 16 bases between. CDR3 loop: CASSRGQLLGELFF. The CDR3, as DNA: TGTGCCAGCAGTCGAGGGCAGCTCCTGGGGGAGCTGTTTTTT.

The V and J genes are TRBV12-3 or TRBV12-4 and TRBJ2-3; D gene unclear. This CDR3 region has 12 residues. V lost 8 bases, J lost 0 bases, and 6 bases lay in between. CDR3 coding DNA: TGTGCCAGCTCATCAAGCACAGATACGCAGTATTTT. This sequence encodes CASSSSTDTQYF.

The gene calls are TRBV6-6 and TRBJ2-1; 7 positions match TRBD2. Germline trimming cut 2 bases from V and 8 bases from J; bases unmatched to any gene: 6. From germline, CDR1 is MNHNY and CDR2 SVGAGI (reference sequence). The CDR3 sequence is 14 residues long. The CDR3, as DNA: TGTGCCAGCAGTTACCGGACTAGTGGACATGAGCAGTTCTTC. Amino acid sequence: CASSYRTSGHEQFF.

The chain uses TRBV27 and TRBJ2-7, with a tentative D call TRBD1 (5 bases). The CDR3 is 13 residues long. Germline CDR1 is MNHEY and CDR2 is SMNVEV (reference sequence). The ends were cut back, 6 bases at V and 1 base at J, with 10 bases in the middle. In nucleotides, the CDR3 is TGTGCCAGCAGCTTGAAGGGGTCCTACGAGCAGTACTTC. Translating gives CASSLKGSYEQYF.

The chain joins TRBV6-2 or TRBV6-3 to TRBJ2-1; D is undetermined. Trimming took 2 bases from V and 8 from J, leaving 4 bases between them. The V gene's germline CDR1 is MNHEY and CDR2 SVGEGT. This CDR3 region has 11 residues. Here the CDR3 reads CASSYSDEQFF. In nucleotides, the CDR3 is TGTGCCAGCAGTTACAGCGATGAGCAGTTCTTC.

This chain joins TRBV15 and TRBJ1-5; TRBD1 matches 9 bases. V lost 3 bases to trimming and J lost 5 bases; unmatched junction nucleotides: 5. Germline CDR1 and CDR2: LNHNV and YYDKDF (reference sequence). The CDR3 consists of 15 residues. This CDR3 is CATSSPNRGHQPQHF. The CDR3 nucleotides read TGTGCCACCAGCAGCCCGAACAGGGGGCATCAGCCCCAGCATTTT.

This clone has more than one count but fewer than ten. The V call is TRBV18, the J call TRBJ2-3; weak D call: TRBD2 (5 bases). The CDR3 is 14 amino acids. The germline CDR1 and CDR2 sequences are KGHSH and LQKENI. V was pared by 4 bases and J by 2 bases, with 10 bases between. The CDR3 here is CASSRGSHTDTQYF. CDR3 coding DNA: TGTGCCAGCTCACGAGGGAGTCACACAGATACGCAGTATTTT.

The J gene is TRBJ2-1, the V gene TRBV7-2; no firm D call. Trimming removed 1 base from V and 5 bases from J, with 9 bases in between. The CDR3 runs to 14 residues. CDR1 and CDR2 from the germline V gene are SGHTA and FQGNSA. The CDR3, as DNA: TGTGCCAGCAGCTTAGACCGTGGAGACAATGAGCAGTTCTTC. It encodes CASSLDRGDNEQFF.

This clone was recorded only once. V is TRBV11-3 and J is TRBJ2-7, with TRBD2 identical over 7 bases. With 5 bases clipped from V and 4 bases from J, the junction kept 5 bases outside the gene matches. The CDR3 is 13 residues long. Germline CDR1 SGHNT, CDR2 YENEEA. CDR3 coding DNA: TGTGCCAGCAGCAGCGGGACCGATTACGAGCAGTACTTC. This encodes CASSSGTDYEQYF.